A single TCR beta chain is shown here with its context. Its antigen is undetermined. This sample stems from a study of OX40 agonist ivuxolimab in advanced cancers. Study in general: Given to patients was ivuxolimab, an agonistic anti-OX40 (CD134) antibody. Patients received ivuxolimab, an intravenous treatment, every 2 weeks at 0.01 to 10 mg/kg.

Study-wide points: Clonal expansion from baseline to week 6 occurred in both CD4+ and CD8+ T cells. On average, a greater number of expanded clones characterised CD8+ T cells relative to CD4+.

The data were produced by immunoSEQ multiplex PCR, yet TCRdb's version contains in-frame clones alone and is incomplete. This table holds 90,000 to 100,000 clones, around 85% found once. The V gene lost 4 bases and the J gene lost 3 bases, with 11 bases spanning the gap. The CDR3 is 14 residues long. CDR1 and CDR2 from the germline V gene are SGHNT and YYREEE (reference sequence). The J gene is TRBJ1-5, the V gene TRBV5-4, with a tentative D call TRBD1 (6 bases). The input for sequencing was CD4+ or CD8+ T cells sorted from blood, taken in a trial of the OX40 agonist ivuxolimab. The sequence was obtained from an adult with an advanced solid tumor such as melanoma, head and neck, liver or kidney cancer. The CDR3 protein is CASSPRGDNQPQHF. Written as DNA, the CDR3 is TGTGCCAGCAGCCCGAGGGGGGACAATCAGCCCCAGCATTTT.